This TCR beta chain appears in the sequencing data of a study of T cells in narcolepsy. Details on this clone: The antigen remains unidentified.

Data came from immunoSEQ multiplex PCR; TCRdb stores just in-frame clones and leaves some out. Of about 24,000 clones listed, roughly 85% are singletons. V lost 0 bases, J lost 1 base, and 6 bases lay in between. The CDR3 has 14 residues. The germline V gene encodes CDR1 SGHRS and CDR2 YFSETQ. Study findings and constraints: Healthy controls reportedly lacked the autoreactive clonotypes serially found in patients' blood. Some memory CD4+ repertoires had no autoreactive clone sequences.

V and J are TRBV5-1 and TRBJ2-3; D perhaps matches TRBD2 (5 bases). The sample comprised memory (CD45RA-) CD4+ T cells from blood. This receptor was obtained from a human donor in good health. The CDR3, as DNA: TGCGCCAGCAGCTTGGTTAGCGGCACAGATACGCAGTATTTT. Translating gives CASSLVSGTDTQYF.